This TCR beta chain is from a study of human T cells and chemical hapten exposure. Looking at the study overall: An area of 2 cm by roughly 2.2 cm on upper inner arm skin received 2% DPC for sensitization.

Many counts were recorded for this clonotype. No antigen is known for it. Per the original methods: Across samples, TCR counts had a median of roughly 97,000 and ranged from 23,224 to 690,600. Each CDR3 protein is one row after TCRdb ran MiXCR on the RACE reads. TCRdb's processing, not the study's, gives the V and J calls here. The sample lists fewer than 300,000 distinct CDR3 sequences, 7.5% to 8% occurring once. This CDR3 is 11 amino acids long. V shed 4 bases and J shed 9 bases, with 7 bases lying between them. Germline CDR1 reads MNHEY; CDR2 reads SVGEGT. Time point defined: pre-sensitization, week 0. The treatment here: therapeutic diphenylcyclopropenone sensitization with weekly scalp DPC. Broader study findings: The number of TCRs above 1 in 1000 frequency did not change after DPC sensitization.

This material consisted of whole blood, taken in connection with sensitization to the hapten diphenylcyclopropenone (DPC). This rearrangement joins TRBV6-2 or TRBV6-3 to TRBJ1-5; D remains ambiguous. This clonotype originated in a young man with alopecia areata. Some clones in this sample may be carry-over from other donors' samples. For the CDR3, the DNA is TGTGCCAGCAGTTCCCGGGGGCCCCAGCATTTT. It yields the protein CASSSRGPQHF.